This entry concerns a single T cell receptor (beta chain). Trimming took 5 bases from V and 1 from J, leaving 10 bases between them. The germline V gene has CDR1 SEHNR and CDR2 FQNEAQ (reference sequence). The CDR3 has 14 residues. This specimen belongs to a study of cytomegalovirus exposure and HLA in healthy donors. Primers for the PCR totalled 60 Vbeta and 13 Jbeta. Sequencing was performed with immunoSEQ multiplex PCR; in TCRdb, only in-frame clones are kept and a portion is missing. Of tens of thousands of clones in the sample, approximately 84% were seen once. What was sequenced was PBMCs. The source is a woman aged 45-65 years in good health and CMV-seronegative. The V gene is TRBV7-9, the J gene TRBJ2-3; D may be TRBD2 (6 bases). The CDR3 here is CASSRDFGTDTQYF. The CDR3 coding sequence is TGTGCCAGCAGCCGGGACTTCGGCACAGATACGCAGTATTTT.